The subject of this entry is one T cell receptor (beta chain). Antigen: not known. This entry comes from a study of T-cell memory formation after mild COVID-19. Amplification by 5'RACE using constant-segment primers produced TCR alpha and TCR beta cDNA libraries that carried sample barcodes and UMIs. TCRdb re-derived calls from the 5' RACE reads in MiXCR, one entry per CDR3 protein. The sample includes 130,000 to 150,000 distinct CDR3 sequences, 6% to 7% of them seen just once. Study outcomes and limitations: Clones which contracted sat mainly in CM and EM if CD4+, and in EMRA if CD8+.

V lost 2 bases to trimming and J lost 4 bases; unmatched junction nucleotides: 5. Germline CDR1 reads MNHEY; CDR2 reads SVGAGI. The CDR3 length is 14 residues. The V gene is TRBV6-5, the J gene TRBJ2-7; 7 positions agree with TRBD2. The receptor was derived from an adult woman who had mild COVID-19 (a few samples of this study predate the infection). Cell type and time point are not known. The source material was PBMCs or a T cell subset sorted from them (not recorded which). For the CDR3, the DNA is TGTGCCAGCAGTTACCGCGGGAGTAAGTACGAGCAGTACTTC. Its translation: CASSYRGSKYEQYF.